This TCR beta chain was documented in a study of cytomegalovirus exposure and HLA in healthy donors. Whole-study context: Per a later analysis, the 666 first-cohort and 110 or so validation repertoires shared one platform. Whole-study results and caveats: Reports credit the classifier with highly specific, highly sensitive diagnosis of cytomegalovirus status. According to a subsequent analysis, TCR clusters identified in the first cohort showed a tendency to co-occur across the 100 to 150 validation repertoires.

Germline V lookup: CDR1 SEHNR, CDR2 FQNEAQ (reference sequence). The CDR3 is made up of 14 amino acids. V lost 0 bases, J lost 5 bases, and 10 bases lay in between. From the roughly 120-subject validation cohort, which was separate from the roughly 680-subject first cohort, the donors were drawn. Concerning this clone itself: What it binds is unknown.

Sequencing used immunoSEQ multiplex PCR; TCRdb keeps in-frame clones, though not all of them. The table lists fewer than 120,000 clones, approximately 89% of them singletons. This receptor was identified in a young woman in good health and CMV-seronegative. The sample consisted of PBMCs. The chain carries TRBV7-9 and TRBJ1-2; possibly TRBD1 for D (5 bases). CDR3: CASSLARARYGYTF. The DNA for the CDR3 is TGTGCCAGCAGCTTAGCCAGGGCAAGGTATGGCTACACCTTC.